The rows below give T cell receptor beta chains drawn from one sample of a study of early T cells in non-severe SARS-CoV-2 infection. A single record per CDR3 protein comes from TCRdb applying MiXCR to the 5' RACE reads. This table holds tens of thousands of distinct CDR3 sequences, about 11% found once. This sample comprised whole blood, obtained at baseline. The receptors derive from an adult who was a healthcare worker with PCR-confirmed SARS-CoV-2 infection or an uninfected control (not recorded which). The CDR3 runs from the conserved cysteine through the conserved F or W. Each record gives: CDR3 protein, clone size, V gene, CDR3 length, D gene. The D gene is left open where the match is weak. The size field is filled for only some rows; it gives once, few, many or a size class.

CASSQGSYEQYF,many,TRBV3-1,12,-
CASMPGQGTEKLFF,many,TRBV19,14,TRBD1
CASSESPQGRMMHEQFF,many,TRBV10-1,17,-
CASSEEGPPWPLHF,-,TRBV6-1,14,-
CSATGPNYEQYF,-,TRBV20-1,12,-
CASSSRTSGWDTQYF,-,TRBV7-6,15,TRBD2
CASSQGADREATDTQYF,few,TRBV4-1,17,TRBD1
CSASPTPSLSNYGYTF,-,TRBV20-1,16,-
CASAHFPARQGDTGELFF,-,TRBV27,18,TRBD1
CGSHSLKADTQYF,many,TRBV29-1,13,-
CASSFWVGTGPYEAFF,few,TRBV12-3/TRBV12-4,16,TRBD1
CASSPPGQGQHF,-,TRBV6-2/TRBV6-3,12,TRBD1
CASSFGDNEQFF,-,TRBV5-1,12,-
CASSLPANTEAFF,few,TRBV28,13,-
CASSQVIGLGGEQYF,-,TRBV4-1,15,-
CASSHGQGPKNIQYF,few,TRBV3-1,15,TRBD1